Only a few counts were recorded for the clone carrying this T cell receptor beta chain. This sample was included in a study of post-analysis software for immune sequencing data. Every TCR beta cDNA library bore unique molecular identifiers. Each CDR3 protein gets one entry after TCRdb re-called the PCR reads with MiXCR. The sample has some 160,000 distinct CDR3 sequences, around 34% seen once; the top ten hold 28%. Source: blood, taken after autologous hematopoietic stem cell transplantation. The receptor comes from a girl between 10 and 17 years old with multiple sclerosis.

CDR3 coding DNA: TGTGCCAGCTCCAACTCCTACGAGCAGTACTTC. Its protein product is CASSNSYEQYF. This sequence joins TRBV2 and TRBJ2-7; D unresolved. Germline-derived CDR1 and CDR2 are SNHLY and FYNNEI. This CDR3 is 11 amino acids long. Trimming took off 8 bases at V and 0 bases at J, with 5 bases between the two ends.